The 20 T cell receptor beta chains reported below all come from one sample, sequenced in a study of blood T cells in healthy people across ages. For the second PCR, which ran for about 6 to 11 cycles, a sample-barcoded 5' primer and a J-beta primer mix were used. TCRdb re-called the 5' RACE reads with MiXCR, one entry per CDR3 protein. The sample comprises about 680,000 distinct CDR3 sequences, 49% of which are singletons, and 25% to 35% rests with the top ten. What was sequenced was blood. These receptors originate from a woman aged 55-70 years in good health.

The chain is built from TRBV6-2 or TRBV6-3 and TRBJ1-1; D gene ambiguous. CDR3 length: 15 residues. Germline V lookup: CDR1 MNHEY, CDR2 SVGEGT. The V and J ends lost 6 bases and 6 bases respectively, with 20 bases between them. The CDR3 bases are TGTGCCAGCAGAGTAAACCCAGGCGGAGTCTCTGAAGCTTTCTTT. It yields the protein CASRVNPGGVSEAFF.

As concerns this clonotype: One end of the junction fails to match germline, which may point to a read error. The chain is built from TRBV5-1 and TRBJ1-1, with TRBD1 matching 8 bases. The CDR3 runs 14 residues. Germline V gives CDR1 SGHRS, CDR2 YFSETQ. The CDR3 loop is CASSSQGGNTEPFF. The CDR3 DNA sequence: TGCGCCAGCAGCTCACAGGGGGGGAACACTGAACCTTTCTTT.

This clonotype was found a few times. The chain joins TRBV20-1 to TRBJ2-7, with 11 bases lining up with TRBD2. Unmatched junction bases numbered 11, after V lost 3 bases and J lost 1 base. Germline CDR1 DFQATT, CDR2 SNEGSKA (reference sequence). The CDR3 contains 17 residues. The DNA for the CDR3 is TGCAGTGCTAGGGGTAGCGGGAGGGTTTTTTTTTCCTACGAGCAGTACTTC. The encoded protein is CSARGSGRVFFSYEQYF.

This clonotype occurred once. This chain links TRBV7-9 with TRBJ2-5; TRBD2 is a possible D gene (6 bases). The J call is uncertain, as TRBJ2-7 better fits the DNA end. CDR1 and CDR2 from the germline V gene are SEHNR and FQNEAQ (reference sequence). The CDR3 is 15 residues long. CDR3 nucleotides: TGTGCCAGCAGCTTAGGAAGCGGTAGCGGCTACGAGCAGTACTTC. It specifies CASSLGSGSGYEQYF.

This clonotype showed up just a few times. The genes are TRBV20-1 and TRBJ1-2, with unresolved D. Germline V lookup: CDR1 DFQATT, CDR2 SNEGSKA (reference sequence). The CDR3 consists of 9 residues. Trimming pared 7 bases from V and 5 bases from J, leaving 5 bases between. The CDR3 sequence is CSVLYGYTF. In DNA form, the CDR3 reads TGCAGTGTTCTTTATGGCTACACCTTC.

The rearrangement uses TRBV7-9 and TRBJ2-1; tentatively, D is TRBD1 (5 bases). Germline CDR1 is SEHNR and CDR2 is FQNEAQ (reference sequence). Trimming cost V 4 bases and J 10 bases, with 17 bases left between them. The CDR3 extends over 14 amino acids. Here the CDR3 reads CASSSARQSLEQFF. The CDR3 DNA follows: TGTGCCAGCAGCTCAGCCCGACAGAGCCTCGAGCAGTTCTTC.

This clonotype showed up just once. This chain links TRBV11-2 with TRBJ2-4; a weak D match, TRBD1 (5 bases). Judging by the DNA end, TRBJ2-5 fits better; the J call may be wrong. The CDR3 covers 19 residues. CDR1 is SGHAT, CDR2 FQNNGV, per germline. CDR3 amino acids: CASSLYPPRGRQGGETQYF. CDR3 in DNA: TGTGCCAGCAGCTTATACCCCCCGCGAGGTCGGCAGGGTGGGGAGACCCAGTACTTC.

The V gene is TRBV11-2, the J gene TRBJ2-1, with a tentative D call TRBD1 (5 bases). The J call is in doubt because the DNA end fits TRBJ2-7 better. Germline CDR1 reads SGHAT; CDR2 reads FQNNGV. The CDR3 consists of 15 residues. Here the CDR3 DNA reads TGTGCCAGCAGCCCCAGCCAGGGATCCTACAATGAGCAGTACTTC. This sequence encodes CASSPSQGSYNEQYF.

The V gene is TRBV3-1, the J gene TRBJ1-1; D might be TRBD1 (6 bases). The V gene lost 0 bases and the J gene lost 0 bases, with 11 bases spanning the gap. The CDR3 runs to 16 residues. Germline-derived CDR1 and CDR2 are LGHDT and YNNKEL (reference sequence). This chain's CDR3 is CASSQDGEGVNTEAFF. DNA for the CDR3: TGTGCCAGCAGCCAAGACGGAGAGGGGGTGAACACTGAAGCTTTCTTT.

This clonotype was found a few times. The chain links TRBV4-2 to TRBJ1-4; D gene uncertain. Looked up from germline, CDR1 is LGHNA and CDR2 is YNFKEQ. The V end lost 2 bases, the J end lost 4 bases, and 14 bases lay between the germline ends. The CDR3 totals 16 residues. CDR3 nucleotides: TGTGCCAGCAGCCAACATGATCAAATCCATAATGAAAAACTGTTTTTT. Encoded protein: CASSQHDQIHNEKLFF.

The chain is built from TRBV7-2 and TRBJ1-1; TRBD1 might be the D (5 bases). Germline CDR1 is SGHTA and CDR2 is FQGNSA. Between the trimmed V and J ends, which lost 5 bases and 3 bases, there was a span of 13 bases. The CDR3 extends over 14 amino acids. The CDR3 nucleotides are TGTGCCAGCAGCGTAGAACAGGAGGACACTGAAGCTTTCTTT. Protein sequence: CASSVEQEDTEAFF.

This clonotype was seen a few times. CDR3: CASSTRQGHYGYTF. The CDR3 DNA reads as TGTGCCAGCAGCACCCGACAGGGACACTATGGCTACACCTTC. This chain connects TRBV7-2 to TRBJ1-2, with TRBD1 matching over 7 bases. The V and J ends lost 5 bases and 3 bases, in that order; junction bases with no gene match: 6. The CDR3 sequence is 14 residues long. CDR1 and CDR2 from the germline V gene are SGHTA and FQGNSA.

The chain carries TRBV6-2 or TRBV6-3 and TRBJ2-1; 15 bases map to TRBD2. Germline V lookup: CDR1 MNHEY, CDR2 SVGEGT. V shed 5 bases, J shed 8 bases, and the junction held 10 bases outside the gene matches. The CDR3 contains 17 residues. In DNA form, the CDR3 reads TGTGCCAGCAGTCTCCATGGGACTAGCGGGAGGTCAGATGAGCAGTTCTTC. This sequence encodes CASSLHGTSGRSDEQFF.

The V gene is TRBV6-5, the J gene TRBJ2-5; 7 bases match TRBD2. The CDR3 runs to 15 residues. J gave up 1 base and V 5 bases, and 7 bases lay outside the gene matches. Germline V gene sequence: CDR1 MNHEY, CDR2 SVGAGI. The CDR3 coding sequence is TGTGCCAGCAGTCGACAACTAGCGAGCCAAGAGACCCAGTACTTC. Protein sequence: CASSRQLASQETQYF.

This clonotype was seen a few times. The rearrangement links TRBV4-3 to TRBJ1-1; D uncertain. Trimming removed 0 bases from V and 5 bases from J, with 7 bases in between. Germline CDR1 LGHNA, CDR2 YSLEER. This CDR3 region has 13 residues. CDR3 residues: CASSQDLQTEAFF. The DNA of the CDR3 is TGCGCCAGCAGCCAAGATCTGCAGACTGAAGCTTTCTTT.

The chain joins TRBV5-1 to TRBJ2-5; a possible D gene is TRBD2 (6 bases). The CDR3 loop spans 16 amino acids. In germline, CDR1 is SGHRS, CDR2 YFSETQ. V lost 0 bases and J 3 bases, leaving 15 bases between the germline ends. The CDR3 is CASSLAQGLFEETQYF. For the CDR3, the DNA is TGCGCCAGCAGCTTGGCCCAGGGACTGTTCGAAGAGACCCAGTACTTC.

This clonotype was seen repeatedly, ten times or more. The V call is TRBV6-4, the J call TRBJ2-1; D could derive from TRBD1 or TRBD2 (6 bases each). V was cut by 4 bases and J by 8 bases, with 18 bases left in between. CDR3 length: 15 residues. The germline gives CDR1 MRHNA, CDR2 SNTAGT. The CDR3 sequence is CASSGSGGGLDEQFF. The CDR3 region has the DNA TGTGCCAGCAGTGGTTCCGGAGGGGGATTAGATGAGCAGTTCTTC.

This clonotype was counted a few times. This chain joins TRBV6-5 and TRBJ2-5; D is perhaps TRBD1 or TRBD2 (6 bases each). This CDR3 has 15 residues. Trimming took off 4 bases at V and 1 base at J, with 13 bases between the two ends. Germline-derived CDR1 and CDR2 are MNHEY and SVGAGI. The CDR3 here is CASSSQGGGQETQYF. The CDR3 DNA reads TGTGCCAGCAGTTCACAAGGAGGGGGCCAAGAGACCCAGTACTTC.

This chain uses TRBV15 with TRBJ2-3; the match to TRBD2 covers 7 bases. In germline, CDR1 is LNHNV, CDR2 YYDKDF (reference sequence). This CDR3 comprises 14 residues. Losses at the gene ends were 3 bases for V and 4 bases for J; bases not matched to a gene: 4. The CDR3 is CATSSGAGADTQYF. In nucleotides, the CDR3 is TGTGCCACCAGCAGTGGCGCGGGGGCAGATACGCAGTATTTT. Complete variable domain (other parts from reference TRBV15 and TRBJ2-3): DAMVIQNPRYQVTQFGKPVTLSCSQTLNHNVMYWYQQKSSQAPKLLFHYYDKDFNNEADTPDNFQSRRPNTSFCFLDIRSPGLGDTAMYLCATSSGAGADTQYFGPGTRLTVL.

The CDR3 here is CSARDTNSPLHF. The CDR3 DNA is TGCAGTGCTAGAGATACGAATTCACCCCTCCACTTT. The chain is built from TRBV20-1 and TRBJ1-6, with D unresolved. The CDR3 extends over 12 amino acids. Germline V gene lookup returns CDR1 DFQATT and CDR2 SNEGSKA (reference sequence). V was trimmed by 0 bases and J by 7 bases, leaving 4 bases between them.